This is a list of T cell receptor beta chains from one sample in a study of CD8+ T cells in alopecia areata. TCRdb's table, derived via immunoSEQ multiplex PCR, lists solely in-frame clones and lacks some. This sample has 200,000 to 250,000 clones, with about 53% found just once. Sequences were derived from CD4+ T cells sorted from blood, sampled at week 0. The receptors derive from a human donor with alopecia areata. Each CDR3 is given with its conserved first and last residue. D genes are given only for firm matches. Clone size is shown for a subset of rows, as once, few, many or a class of expanded clone.

j_call v_call clone_size d_call cdr3_aa cdr3_nt
TRBJ1-5 TRBV6-1 . . CASSPQRDWAQHF TGTGCCAGCAGCCCCCAACGGGATTGGGCCCAGCATTTT
TRBJ1-1 TRBV11-2 few . CASSLLGRDEAFF TGTGCCAGCAGCTTATTGGGCAGGGATGAAGCTTTCTTT
TRBJ2-7 TRBV5-6 few TRBD1 CASSEQGKKGYEQYF TGTGCCAGCAGCGAACAGGGGAAAAAAGGCTACGAGCAGTACTTC
TRBJ2-1 TRBV19 few . CASSIKTGYNEQFF TGTGCCAGTAGTATTAAGACAGGCTACAATGAGCAGTTCTTC
TRBJ2-1 TRBV20-1 . . CSVRRANEQFF TGCAGTGTCCGTAGAGCAAATGAGCAGTTCTTC
TRBJ1-1 TRBV29-1 once . CSVAGQTMNTEAFF TGCAGCGTTGCCGGACAGACAATGAACACTGAAGCTTTCTTT
TRBJ2-5 TRBV9 . . CASSPSAGPQETQYF TGTGCCAGCAGCCCCAGTGCGGGGCCCCAAGAGACCCAGTACTTC
TRBJ2-4 TRBV6-1 . TRBD1 CASSDQGAPGLAKNIQYF TGTGCCAGCAGTGACCAGGGGGCGCCGGGGTTAGCCAAAAACATTCAGTACTTC
TRBJ2-6 TRBV7-9 . . CASSSNGANVLTF TGTGCCAGCAGCTCAAATGGGGCCAACGTCCTGACTTTC
TRBJ1-2 TRBV6-1 . . CASSLGQYGYTF TGTGCCAGCAGTCTTGGCCAGTATGGCTACACCTTC
TRBJ2-2 TRBV7-3 . . CASSLRGVGNTGELFF TGTGCCAGCAGCTTAAGAGGGGTTGGGAACACCGGGGAGCTGTTTTTT
TRBJ2-1 TRBV7-9 . . CASIQLASSYNEQFF TGTGCCAGCATTCAACTGGCTAGCTCCTACAATGAGCAGTTCTTC
TRBJ2-7 TRBV5-4 few TRBD2 CASSIDSGRVEQYF TGTGCCAGCAGCATCGACTCAGGGAGGGTCGAGCAGTACTTC
TRBJ1-2 TRBV5-1 . TRBD1 CASSWGTEGYGYTF TGCGCCAGCAGCTGGGGGACAGAGGGGTATGGCTACACCTTC
TRBJ1-1 TRBV9 few TRBD1 CASSSRQGNTEAFF TGTGCCAGCAGCTCTCGACAGGGGAACACTGAAGCTTTCTTT
TRBJ1-5 TRBV2 once TRBD1 CASNGQGMTNQPQHF TGTGCCAGCAATGGACAGGGGATGACCAATCAGCCCCAGCATTTT
TRBJ2-7 TRBV7-9 . TRBD2 CASSPPSGIHSSYEQYF TGTGCCAGCAGCCCACCCAGCGGGATCCATTCCTCCTACGAGCAGTACTTC
TRBJ2-7 TRBV4-1 . TRBD2 CASSQTRTSGWYEQYF TGCGCCAGCAGCCAAACAAGGACTAGCGGGTGGTACGAGCAGTACTTC
TRBJ1-5 TRBV30 . . CAWSVNSHNQPQHF TGTGCCTGGAGTGTAAACAGCCACAATCAGCCCCAGCATTTT
TRBJ2-3 TRBV5-1 . TRBD1 CASSLVADRGLSTDTQYF TGCGCCAGCAGCTTGGTAGCGGACAGGGGGTTAAGCACAGATACGCAGTATTTT
TRBJ2-7 TRBV29-1 . TRBD2 CSALRLAGKVEQYF TGCAGCGCCCTTCGACTAGCGGGAAAGGTCGAGCAGTACTTC
TRBJ1-1 TRBV29-1 . . CSVGEGNTEAFF TGCAGCGTTGGCGAAGGGAACACTGAAGCTTTCTTT
TRBJ1-2 TRBV30 few . CAWRRGGLANYGYTF TGTGCCTGGAGGCGAGGGGGGCTAGCTAACTATGGCTACACCTTC
TRBJ2-1 TRBV30 . . CAWSPRGHQWFF TGTGCCTGGAGCCCCCGCGGACATCAGTGGTTCTTC
TRBJ2-5 TRBV25-1 . . CASSLGSASQETQYF TGTGCCAGCAGTTTGGGTAGCGCCAGCCAAGAGACCCAGTACTTC
TRBJ2-7 TRBV4-1 once . CASSQNAQSEQYF TGCGCCAGCAGCCAAAATGCTCAGAGCGAGCAGTACTTC
TRBJ2-1 TRBV7-9 . . CASSPSLNEQFF TGTGCCAGCAGCCCGTCCCTAAATGAGCAGTTCTTC
TRBJ1-3 TRBV29-1 . . CSVEVGAGNTIYF TGCAGCGTTGAGGTGGGGGCTGGAAACACCATATATTTT
TRBJ2-3 TRBV5-1 . . CASKMRDTQYF TGCGCCAGCAAGATGCGGGATACGCAGTATTTT
TRBJ1-1 TRBV29-1 . . CSVDRPGSTEAFF TGCAGCGTTGATCGGCCAGGGAGCACTGAAGCTTTCTTT
TRBJ1-2 TRBV19 few . CASSPLQGSGYTF TGTGCCAGTAGCCCCCTCCAGGGGTCTGGCTACACCTTC
TRBJ1-1 TRBV5-1 . . CASRVGREEAFF TGCGCCAGCAGAGTAGGGCGGGAGGAAGCTTTCTTT
TRBJ2-1 TRBV18 . TRBD2 CASSPQTSGGGEQFF TGTGCCAGCTCACCCCAAACTAGCGGGGGAGGTGAGCAGTTCTTC
TRBJ2-5 TRBV20-1 . . CSAGPGETQYF TGCAGTGCTGGCCCTGGGGAGACCCAGTACTTC
TRBJ2-3 TRBV29-1 . . CSDDRQSPMF TGCAGCGACGACCGTCAAAGCCCAATGTTT
TRBJ2-3 TRBV14 . . CASSRTDTQYF TGTGCCAGCAGCCGCACAGATACGCAGTATTTT
TRBJ2-7 TRBV16 . TRBD1 CASSQDRDEQYF TGTGCCAGCAGCCAGGACAGGGACGAGCAGTACTTC
TRBJ1-2 TRBV5-1 . . CASSLASSNYGYTF TGCGCCAGCAGCTTAGCCAGTTCTAACTATGGCTACACCTTC
TRBJ1-5 TRBV6-5 . . CASSYSRQGNQPQHF TGTGCCAGCAGTTACTCTAGGCAGGGAAATCAGCCCCAGCATTTT
TRBJ2-7 TRBV4-2 . . CASSQEWQGGYEQYF TGTGCCAGCAGCCAAGAATGGCAGGGTGGCTACGAGCAGTACTTC
TRBJ2-1 TRBV29-1 . . CSVEKEYNEQFF TGCAGCGTTGAAAAGGAGTACAATGAGCAGTTCTTC
TRBJ1-2 TRBV7-9 few . CASSLAYHGYTF TGTGCCAGCAGCTTAGCGTATCATGGCTACACCTTC
TRBJ1-2 TRBV9 . . CASSLADPQYGYTF TGTGCCAGCAGCCTAGCGGACCCTCAATATGGCTACACCTTC
TRBJ2-3 TRBV5-6 . . CASSLLTDTQYF TGTGCCAGCAGCTTGTTAACAGATACGCAGTATTTT
TRBJ1-2 TRBV30 once TRBD1 CAWSSWTGTYGYTF TGTGCCTGGAGTTCCTGGACAGGGACCTATGGCTACACCTTC
TRBJ2-1 TRBV11-2 . TRBD2 CASSSRASGGGEQFF TGTGCCAGCAGCTCTAGAGCTAGCGGGGGGGGCGAGCAGTTCTTC
TRBJ2-2 TRBV29-1 . TRBD1 CSAKTGTGSTGELFF TGCAGCGCTAAAACCGGGACAGGGAGCACCGGGGAGCTGTTTTTT
TRBJ1-6 TRBV30 . TRBD1 CAWGQGYSPLHF TGTGCCTGGGGACAGGGTTATTCACCCCTCCACTTT
TRBJ1-2 TRBV29-1 few . CSVELQGYYGYTF TGCAGCGTTGAATTACAGGGCTACTATGGCTACACCTTC
TRBJ2-7 TRBV27 . . CASSSAGLYEQYF TGTGCCAGCTCTTCCGCGGGCCTCTACGAGCAGTACTTC
TRBJ1-5 TRBV2 . . CASRGGRASWNQPQHF TGTGCCAGCAGGGGTGGCAGGGCTTCCTGGAATCAGCCCCAGCATTTT
TRBJ2-7 TRBV9 few . CASSVNPQGGFDEQYF TGTGCCAGCAGCGTCAACCCCCAAGGAGGGTTCGACGAGCAGTACTTC
TRBJ1-5 TRBV4-1 . . CASSLFIVNQPQHF TGCGCCAGCAGCCTGTTTATAGTGAATCAGCCCCAGCATTTT
TRBJ2-7 TRBV14 . . CASSQRLIGKPRDTSREQYF TGTGCCAGCAGCCAAAGACTTATCGGGAAACCCCGGGACACCAGCCGAGAGCAGTACTTC
TRBJ2-7 TRBV6-5 few . CASSMAGYSYEQYF TGTGCCAGCAGCATGGCGGGGTACTCGTACGAGCAGTACTTC
TRBJ2-3 TRBV5-1 . TRBD2 CASSHSGETDTQYF TGCGCCAGCAGCCATAGCGGGGAAACAGATACGCAGTATTTT
TRBJ2-5 TRBV11-2 . TRBD2 CASSPKWLAGETQYF TGTGCCAGCAGCCCAAAGTGGCTAGCGGGGGAGACCCAGTACTTC